These 4 T cell receptor beta chains were all obtained from the same sample, sequenced in a study of beta chain features in type 1 diabetes (dated 2018 in TCRdb). The library was generated by the immunoSEQ multiplex PCR assay. All of the isolated RNA was reverse transcribed with the High Capacity cDNA Reverse Transcription Kit, so expressed TCRB transcripts were sequenced. This immuneACCESS table, as held by TCRdb, lists in-frame sequences with V and J called but not all clones. Of the missing ones, under half trace to an unresolved V gene in checked studies; the others have no known cause. The sample profile shows 300,000 to 350,000 clones; around 20% of them were found once. The ten largest clones add up to about 0.045% of the sample. The sequencing sample was made of naive CD4+ T cells from blood. This specimen's cell subset or site label, per the study, means: true naive CD4+ T cells. These receptors originate from a woman under 30 in good health.

This clone was detected only a few times. The chain has TRBV7-9 and TRBJ1-5; 8 nucleotides agree with TRBD1. CDR1 and CDR2 (germline): SEHNR, FQNEAQ (reference sequence). The CDR3 is made up of 15 amino acids. The junction had 9 bases not matched to a gene; V was cut back by 4 bases and J by 7 bases. The CDR3 sequence is CASSSGQGRDQPQHF. The CDR3 bases are TGTGCCAGCAGCTCAGGACAGGGCAGAGACCAGCCCCAGCATTTT.

The sample holds a few counts of this clone. V usage is TRBV11-2 and J usage is TRBJ2-2, with 8 bases lining up with TRBD2. CDR1 is SGHAT and CDR2 is FQNNGV in the germline V gene. Unmatched junction bases numbered 3, after V lost 2 bases and J lost 1 base. This CDR3 contains 16 residues. Here the CDR3 reads CASSLRLAGNTGELFF. For the CDR3, the DNA is TGTGCCAGCAGCTTACGTCTAGCGGGGAACACCGGGGAGCTGTTTTTT.

The chain joins TRBV7-2 to TRBJ2-7; TRBD2 is a possible D gene (6 bases). Trimming removed 8 bases from V and 3 bases from J, with 20 bases in between. Germline lookup yields CDR1 SGHTA and CDR2 FQGNSA. The CDR3 consists of 15 residues. CDR3 amino acids: CASGAGGTVLYEQYF. Here the CDR3 DNA reads TGTGCCAGCGGCGCTGGGGGGACGGTCCTCTACGAGCAGTACTTC.

The chain links TRBV30 to TRBJ2-3, with TRBD2 identical over 8 bases. Germline V gene lookup returns CDR1 GTSNPN and CDR2 SVGIG (reference sequence). V was clipped by 0 bases and J by 1 base; unmatched bases: 3. This CDR3 is 15 amino acids long. The DNA of the CDR3 is TGTGCCTGGAGTGTCGGGGGGGGCGGCACAGATACGCAGTATTTT. Residues: CAWSVGGGGTDTQYF.